One sample yielded the 21 T cell receptor beta chains listed below, sequenced in a study of molecular identifiers for immune sequencing clone quantification. One entry per CDR3 protein, called by TCRdb with MiXCR from the PCR reads. The sample carries tens of thousands of distinct CDR3 sequences, around 34% recorded once. Sequenced material: naive CD8+ T cells from blood, with Jurkat cell RNA spiked in. Subset noted: FACS-sorted CD8+CD4-CCR7+CD45RA+ naive T cells. The source of these receptors is a human donor in good health. Some libraries in this study had Jurkat cell RNA spiked in.

As for this clonotype: This sequence may be a read error, since a much larger clone differs from it by one base. In nucleotides, the CDR3 is TGTGCCAGCGGACTTTCCGGGACAGGATACCGCACAGATAGGCAGTATTTT. Translation: CASGLSGTGYRTDRQYF. The gene calls are TRBV28 and TRBJ2-3; 8 bases align to TRBD1. The germline V gene encodes CDR1 MDHEN and CDR2 SYDVKM. The CDR3 loop spans 17 amino acids.

V usage is TRBV7-6 and J usage is TRBJ2-5, with D uncertain. The CDR3 loop spans 14 amino acids. Germline V CDR1 and CDR2: SGHVS, FNYEAQ. Deletions cut 0 bases from V and 5 bases from J, with 10 bases between. The CDR3 DNA is TGTGCCAGCAGCTTAGCGGGCCGGTATGAGACCCAGTACTTC. Translated, it gives CASSLAGRYETQYF.

The sample holds a few counts of this clonotype. The chain combines TRBV27 with TRBJ2-1; D not resolved. The germline CDR1 and CDR2 sequences are MNHEY and SMNVEV (reference sequence). The CDR3 sequence is 12 residues long. Trimming left V 4 bases short and J 9 bases short, with 10 bases between. CDR3: CASSSRVGEQFF. CDR3 DNA: TGTGCCAGCAGTTCCCGGGTCGGTGAGCAGTTCTTC.

This clonotype has only a few counts. The chain employs TRBV7-9 and TRBJ2-7, with D unclear. This CDR3 has 11 amino acids. Germline CDR1 reads SEHNR; CDR2 reads FQNEAQ (reference sequence). V lost 8 bases and J 3 bases, leaving 8 bases between the germline ends. The CDR3 DNA is TGTGCCAGCCGCCTAGGCTACGAGCAGTACTTC. The encoded protein is CASRLGYEQYF.

This clonotype is a singleton in its sample. The CDR3 sequence is CASCWTSGRLLDEQYF. The CDR3 nucleotides read TGTGCCAGCTGCTGGACTAGCGGGAGGCTCCTAGACGAGCAGTACTTC. The genes are TRBV27 and TRBJ2-7, with TRBD2 matching over 14 bases. CDR1 MNHEY and CDR2 SMNVEV come from the germline V gene (reference sequence). V lost 8 bases to trimming and J lost 5 bases; unmatched junction nucleotides: 11. The CDR3 extends over 16 amino acids.

This clonotype was counted a few times. The chain combines TRBV19 with TRBJ1-5, with D possibly TRBD1 on 6 matching bases. Trimming left V 3 bases short and J 5 bases short, with 14 bases between. Germline CDR1 and CDR2: LNHDA and SQIVND (reference sequence). This CDR3 is built from 15 residues. The CDR3 spells CASSIIPQGYQPQHF. CDR3 sequence (DNA): TGTGCCAGTAGTATTATTCCTCAGGGGTATCAGCCCCAGCATTTT.

The rearrangement uses TRBV4-1 and TRBJ1-2, with TRBD1 identical over 9 bases. Germline trimming cut 0 bases from V and 7 bases from J; bases unmatched to any gene: 6. The CDR3 has 15 residues. Germline CDR1 MGHRA, CDR2 YSYEKL. The CDR3 DNA sequence: TGCGCCAGCAGCCAAGAAAACAGGGGGCGCGTTGGCTACACCTTC. Encoded protein: CASSQENRGRVGYTF.

Details on this clonotype: Given a much more abundant clone one base away, this may be a read error. The genes are TRBV18 and TRBJ2-3; TRBD1 or TRBD2 may be the D gene (5 bases each). Germline V gives CDR1 KGHSH, CDR2 LQKENI. CDR3 length: 14 amino acids. CDR3 nucleotides: TGTGCCGGCTCACCTACAGGAGGCCCAGATACGCAGTATTTT. It encodes CAGSPTGGPDTQYF.

Turning to this clonotype: A much bigger clone sits one base away, suggesting this may be a read error. The DNA is left out, because the CDR3 cannot be placed on it with certainty; the CDR3 is given as TCRdb lists it. The J gene is TRBJ1-5, the V gene TRBV28; whether TRBD1, the table's D call, matches the DNA was not checked. The CDR3 is 14 amino acids in total, end residues counted. Germline-derived CDR1 and CDR2 are MDHEN and SYDVKM. CDR3 in amino acids: CSSSFGEGWPPQHF.

The chain couples TRBV7-2 to TRBJ2-1; D uncertain. The CDR3 is 13 residues long. V lost 0 bases to trimming and J lost 6 bases, with 6 bases between them. Germline V gene sequence: CDR1 SGHTA, CDR2 FQGNSA. This chain's CDR3 is CASSLAWGNEQFF. The DNA of the CDR3 is TGTGCCAGCAGCTTAGCCTGGGGCAATGAGCAGTTCTTC.

This clonotype appeared a few times. In DNA form, the CDR3 reads TGTGCCACCTCGGGACAGGGAAGACAAGGCTCAGCCAAAAACATTCAGTACTTC. This sequence encodes CATSGQGRQGSAKNIQYF. This sequence joins TRBV7-9 and TRBJ2-4, with 9 bases matching TRBD1. Trimming at V came to 10 bases and at J to 0 bases, leaving 16 bases not matched to a gene. CDR3 length: 18 amino acids. CDR1 and CDR2 from the germline V gene are SEHNR and FQNEAQ (reference sequence).

Regarding this clonotype: Here the CDR3 omits its conserved ending phenylalanine or tryptophan, so a read error is the likely source. CDR3 coding DNA: TGTGCCAGCAGATACTCGGGGGAGGGCCGGGAAGAGACCCAGTACATC. Its protein product is CASRYSGEGREETQYI. V gene TRBV6-5 combines with J gene TRBJ2-5; 7 bases match TRBD2. The CDR3 is made up of 16 amino acids. Germline CDR1 and CDR2: MNHEY and SVGAGI.

This clonotype occurred many times. The chain is built from TRBV5-6 and TRBJ1-1; D remains unclear. The CDR3 totals 13 residues. In germline, CDR1 is SGHDT, CDR2 YYEEEE. V was shortened by 0 bases and J by 6 bases, with 9 bases between the two germline ends. CDR3 residues: CASSLALGSEAFF. CDR3 bases: TGTGCCAGCAGCTTGGCACTCGGCTCTGAAGCTTTCTTT.

CDR3 in DNA: TGTGCCGGCGGTTTTAGCGAGACTAATTACAATGAGCAGTTCTTC. It translates to CAGGFSETNYNEQFF. The J gene is TRBJ2-1, the V gene TRBV28, with D possibly matching TRBD2 (5 bases). The V gene lost 11 bases and the J gene lost 4 bases, with 21 bases spanning the gap. The germline CDR1 and CDR2 sequences are MDHEN and SYDVKM. This CDR3 has 15 amino acids.

A remark on this clonotype: No conserved phenylalanine or tryptophan ends this CDR3, so it is likely a read error. The genes are TRBV12-3 or TRBV12-4 and TRBJ2-6; no clear D. The CDR3 runs 13 residues. The CDR3 here is CASGLPGANVLTL. Here the CDR3 DNA reads TGTGCCAGCGGTTTGCCTGGGGCCAACGTCCTGACTCTC.

The V and J genes are TRBV6-5 and TRBJ1-5; D unclear. The V end lost 6 bases, the J end lost 0 bases, and 12 bases lay between the germline ends. The CDR3 runs to 15 residues. The germline V gene has CDR1 MNHEY and CDR2 SVGAGI. CDR3: CASSPTAYSNQPQHF. The DNA for the CDR3 is TGTGCCAGCAGCCCAACTGCGTATAGCAATCAGCCCCAGCATTTT.

This clonotype was seen ten or more times. CDR3 DNA: TGTGCCAGCAGTTTCAGGGGCCTTTCCGCAGATACGCAGTATTTT. Translation gives CASSFRGLSADTQYF. The chain has TRBV28 and TRBJ2-3; a possible D gene is TRBD1 (6 bases). There are 15 residues in the CDR3. Germline assignment: CDR1 MDHEN and CDR2 SYDVKM. Trimming took off 3 bases at V and 4 bases at J, with 14 bases between the two ends.

This clonotype came up many times. This chain links TRBV24-1 with TRBJ2-1, with D perhaps given as TRBD1 or TRBD2 (5 bases each). This CDR3 spans 17 amino acids. Trimming left V 3 bases short and J 5 bases short, with 19 bases between. The germline CDR1 and CDR2 sequences are KGHDR and SFDVKD. DNA for the CDR3: TGTGCCACCAGTGATCGATTCGACAGTGGGGGTCACAATGAGCAGTTCTTC. Translated, it gives CATSDRFDSGGHNEQFF.

Notes on this clonotype: Sequence at one end of the junction differs from germline and may be a read error. The J gene is TRBJ1-1, the V gene TRBV5-6; D is uncertain. CDR1 and CDR2 from the germline V gene are SGHDT and YYEEEE. The CDR3 length is 15 residues. The CDR3 spells CASSLAGRPNAEAFF. CDR3 sequence (DNA): TGTGCCAGCAGCTTGGCCGGGCGGCCGAACGCTGAAGCTTTCTTT.

The sample holds a few counts of this clonotype. V is TRBV5-4 and J is TRBJ2-2; perhaps TRBD1 as D (6 bases). This CDR3 comprises 17 residues. V was trimmed by 3 bases and J by 3 bases, leaving 18 bases between them. CDR1 and CDR2 from the germline V gene are SGHNT and YYREEE (reference sequence). The CDR3 is CASSWPMGAGYTGELFF. The DNA for the CDR3 is TGTGCCAGCAGCTGGCCCATGGGGGCCGGGTACACCGGGGAGCTGTTTTTT.

V gene TRBV5-1 combines with J gene TRBJ1-1; 7 bases agree with TRBD1. The CDR3 has 15 residues. Germline V CDR1 and CDR2: SGHRS, YFSETQ. V was clipped by 4 bases and J by 2 bases; unmatched bases: 8. In DNA form, the CDR3 reads TGCGCCAGCAGCAAAAAACAGGGGATTAACACTGAAGCTTTCTTT. Protein product: CASSKKQGINTEAFF.